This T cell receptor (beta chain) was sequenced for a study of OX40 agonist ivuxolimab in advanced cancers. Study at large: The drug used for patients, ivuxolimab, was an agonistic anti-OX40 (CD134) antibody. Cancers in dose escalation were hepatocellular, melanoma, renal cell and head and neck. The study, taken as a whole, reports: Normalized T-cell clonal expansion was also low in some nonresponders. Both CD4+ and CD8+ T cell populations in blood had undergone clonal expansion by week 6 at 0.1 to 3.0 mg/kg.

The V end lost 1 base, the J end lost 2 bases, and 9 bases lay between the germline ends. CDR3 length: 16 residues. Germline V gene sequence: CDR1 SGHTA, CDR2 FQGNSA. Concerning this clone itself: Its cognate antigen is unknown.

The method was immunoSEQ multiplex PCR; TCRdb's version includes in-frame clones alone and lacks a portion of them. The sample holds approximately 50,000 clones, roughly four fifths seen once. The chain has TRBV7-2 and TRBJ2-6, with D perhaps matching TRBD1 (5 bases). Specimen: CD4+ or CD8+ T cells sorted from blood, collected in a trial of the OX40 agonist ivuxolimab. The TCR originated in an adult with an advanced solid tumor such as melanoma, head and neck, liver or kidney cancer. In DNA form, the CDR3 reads TGTGCCAGCAGCTTAGAAGGGGCGGCTGGGGCCAACGTCCTGACTTTC. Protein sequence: CASSLEGAAGANVLTF. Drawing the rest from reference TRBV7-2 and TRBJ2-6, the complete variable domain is GAGVSQSPSNKVTEKGKDVELRCDPISGHTALYWYRQSLGQGLEFLIYFQGNSAPDKSGLPSDRFSAERTGGSVSTLTIQRTQQEDSAVYLCASSLEGAAGANVLTFGAGSRLTVL.